Below are 25 T cell receptor beta chains sequenced from a single sample in a study of blood T cell repertoires in COVID-19. Generated by immunoSEQ multiplex PCR, the TCRdb table keeps only in-frame clones and is missing some. There are 200,000 to 250,000 clones in the sample; roughly 86% occur only once, and approximately 2.6% lies in the top ten. Sequenced input: peripheral blood. These receptors all stem from a woman aged 60-70 years with acute or convalescent COVID-19.

The chain employs TRBV6-5 and TRBJ1-1; no reliable D call. This CDR3 region has 12 residues. CDR1 and CDR2 from the germline V gene are MNHEY and SVGAGI. Trimming pared 4 bases from V and 0 bases from J, leaving 3 bases between. CDR3 in amino acids: CASSSVNTEAFF. The CDR3 coding sequence is TGTGCCAGCAGTTCCGTGAACACTGAAGCTTTCTTT.

The genes are TRBV5-1 and TRBJ2-3; TRBD1 might be the D (6 bases). Germline CDR1 SGHRS, CDR2 YFSETQ. The germline V and J ends were trimmed by 1 base and 4 bases, with 10 bases remaining between them. The CDR3 totals 14 residues. The chain's CDR3 is CASSLLKGADTQYF. The CDR3 bases are TGCGCCAGCAGCTTGTTGAAGGGGGCAGATACGCAGTATTTT.

This clone showed up just a few times. This chain joins TRBV10-2 and TRBJ1-4, with D tentatively TRBD1 (5 bases). The CDR3 is made up of 14 amino acids. Germline CDR1 and CDR2: WSHSY and SAAADI. The V end lost 0 bases, the J end lost 8 bases, and 10 bases lay between the germline ends. CDR3 DNA: TGCGCCAGCAGTGAGTCCAGGGTCTACGAAAAACTGTTTTTT. It encodes CASSESRVYEKLFF.

V is TRBV4-2 and J is TRBJ2-3; 9 positions match TRBD2. V lost 1 base, J lost 1 base, and 18 bases stayed unmatched. CDR3 length: 21 amino acids. Germline CDR1 LGHNA, CDR2 YNFKEQ. CDR3 residues: CASSQGGRASGNQRRTDTQYF. In nucleotides, the CDR3 is TGTGCCAGCAGCCAAGGGGGGAGGGCTAGCGGGAACCAGAGGCGCACAGATACGCAGTATTTT.

This clone came up many times. The chain carries TRBV10-2 and TRBJ2-1; D not resolved. CDR1 and CDR2 from the germline V gene are WSHSY and SAAADI. V was trimmed by 1 base and J by 7 bases, leaving 5 bases between them. This CDR3 comprises 12 residues. The CDR3 is CASSELRNEQFF. The DNA of the CDR3 is TGCGCCAGCAGTGAGTTACGGAATGAGCAGTTCTTC.

The chain is built from TRBV30 and TRBJ2-5; 8 bases align to TRBD2. CDR1 and CDR2 from the germline V gene are GTSNPN and SVGIG (reference sequence). V trimming: 5 bases; J trimming: 5 bases; junction bases outside the gene matches: 7. The CDR3 is 13 residues long. The chain's CDR3 is CAWRGGPWETQYF. The CDR3 region has the DNA TGTGCCTGGCGGGGGGGTCCGTGGGAGACCCAGTACTTC.

V usage is TRBV27 and J usage is TRBJ1-2; 8 bases agree with TRBD1. Losses at the gene ends were 5 bases for V and 7 bases for J; bases not matched to a gene: 0. CDR3 length: 11 residues. Germline V gene sequence: CDR1 MNHEY, CDR2 SMNVEV (reference sequence). The CDR3 bases are TGTGCCAGCAGTCAGGGGGCTGGCTACACCTTC. The encoded protein is CASSQGAGYTF.

This chain connects TRBV4-2 to TRBJ2-3; 10 bases line up with TRBD2. V trimming: 3 bases; J trimming: 4 bases; junction bases outside the gene matches: 16. The CDR3 sequence is 19 residues long. From germline, CDR1 is LGHNA and CDR2 YNFKEQ. CDR3 loop: CASSQDRGGLAGVADTQYF. The CDR3 nucleotides are TGTGCCAGCAGCCAGGACCGCGGCGGGCTAGCGGGAGTAGCAGATACGCAGTATTTT.

V usage is TRBV20-1 and J usage is TRBJ1-4; TRBD1 might be the D (6 bases). The CDR3 sequence is 17 residues long. Germline V gene sequence: CDR1 DFQATT, CDR2 SNEGSKA (reference sequence). The V end was cut by 3 bases, the J end by 5 bases, with 22 bases between. This chain's CDR3 is CSASRALGDTRNEKLFF. CDR3 nucleotides: TGCAGTGCTAGTCGAGCGCTGGGGGACACTAGGAATGAAAAACTGTTTTTT.

This clone was counted once. The chain has TRBV29-1 and TRBJ2-1; D is undetermined. This CDR3 region has 10 residues. The V and J ends lost 7 bases and 5 bases respectively, with 6 bases between them. The germline V gene encodes CDR1 SQVTM and CDR2 ANQGSEA. The CDR3 DNA sequence: TGCAGCGCCCTCCACAATGAGCAGTTCTTC. This encodes CSALHNEQFF.

The gene calls are TRBV6-2 or TRBV6-3 and TRBJ1-1; 10 nucleotides align to TRBD1. Germline loops: CDR1 MNHEY, CDR2 SVGEGT. This CDR3 comprises 17 residues. The V gene end was trimmed by 6 bases and the J gene end by 0 bases; junction bases not matched to a gene: 10. In DNA, the CDR3 is TGTGCCAGCAGCCCTACGGGGGACAGGGGTGTGAACACTGAAGCTTTCTTT. Its translation is CASSPTGDRGVNTEAFF.

This clone showed up just once. A junction boundary mismatches the germline segment, possibly from a read error. V is TRBV5-1 and J is TRBJ1-2; a possible D gene is TRBD1 (5 bases). The V gene's germline CDR1 is SGHRS and CDR2 YFSETQ. CDR3 length: 14 amino acids. The CDR3 region has the DNA TGCGCCAGCACCCTGGGGGGACCCAACTCTGGCTACACCTTC. Translating it yields CASTLGGPNSGYTF.

J is TRBJ2-5 and V is TRBV6-2 or TRBV6-3; TRBD2 aligns across 12 bases. In germline, CDR1 is MNHEY, CDR2 SVGEGT. J was trimmed by 3 bases and V by 0 bases; bases with no gene match: 2. The CDR3 covers 16 residues. CDR3 sequence reads: CASSYSTSGREETQYF. The CDR3 DNA sequence: TGTGCCAGCAGTTACTCGACTAGCGGGAGAGAAGAGACCCAGTACTTC.

The rearrangement joins TRBV7-2 to TRBJ1-6, with TRBD1 matching over 8 bases. Germline CDR1 and CDR2: SGHTA and FQGNSA. The V segment lost 8 bases and the J segment 9 bases; nucleotides outside the gene matches: 12. The CDR3 runs 15 residues. The CDR3 nucleotides are TGTGCCAGCCGCAAATTGACAGGGGTGTTTTCACCCCTCCACTTT. Protein product: CASRKLTGVFSPLHF.

This clone is a singleton in its sample. The chain recombines TRBV5-6 with TRBJ2-6, with a possible D match to TRBD1 (7 bases). In germline, CDR1 is SGHDT, CDR2 YYEEEE. The CDR3 has 19 residues. V lost 3 bases and J 4 bases, leaving 23 bases between the germline ends. In nucleotides, the CDR3 is TGTGCCAGCAGCTCCCCGGTCAGGGGGAGTCGGGAGGGGGCCAACGTCCTGACTTTC. This translates into CASSSPVRGSREGANVLTF.

The rearrangement links TRBV11-3 to TRBJ2-2; D possibly corresponds to TRBD2 (8 bases). Looked up from germline, CDR1 is SGHNT and CDR2 is YENEEA. The CDR3 is made up of 15 amino acids. The ends were cut back, 4 bases at V and 6 bases at J, with 15 bases in the middle. The CDR3 loop is CASSSGLGGPGELFF. As DNA, the CDR3 is TGTGCCAGCAGCTCGGGACTAGGGGGCCCCGGGGAGCTGTTTTTT.

The genes are TRBV24-1 and TRBJ1-5, with 12 bases fitting TRBD1. The V segment lost 9 bases and the J segment 2 bases; nucleotides outside the gene matches: 16. The CDR3 loop spans 19 amino acids. Germline V gene sequence: CDR1 KGHDR, CDR2 SFDVKD. CDR3 in DNA: TGTGCCACCTTTGGGGTGGGGGACAGGGGGCTGTGGTGCAATCAGCCCCAGCATTTT. It encodes CATFGVGDRGLWCNQPQHF.

The genes are TRBV12-3 or TRBV12-4 and TRBJ1-1; 7 bases align to TRBD1. Unmatched junction bases numbered 3, after V lost 6 bases and J lost 2 bases. The CDR3 loop spans 13 amino acids. The CDR3, as DNA: TGTGCCAGCAGACAGGGGATTAACACTGAAGCTTTCTTT. Encoded protein: CASRQGINTEAFF.

The chain carries TRBV19 and TRBJ2-2; the match to TRBD2 covers 15 bases. The ends lost 9 bases at V and 7 bases at J; junction bases unmatched: 15. CDR3 length: 18 residues. Germline V gene data show CDR1 as LNHDA and CDR2 as SQIVND (reference sequence). CDR3 in amino acids: CASTRTSGGAGKNGELFF. The DNA of the CDR3 is TGTGCCAGCACGAGGACTAGCGGGGGGGCCGGGAAGAACGGGGAGCTGTTTTTT.

This chain connects TRBV2 to TRBJ1-2; 10 bases fit TRBD1. This CDR3 spans 13 amino acids. With 6 bases clipped from V and 6 bases from J, the junction kept 4 bases outside the gene matches. Per the germline V gene, CDR1 is SNHLY and CDR2 is FYNNEI. CDR3 loop: CASRDRGLNGYTF. In nucleotides, the CDR3 is TGTGCCAGCAGAGACAGGGGGCTCAATGGCTACACCTTC.

This clone was picked up one time. The V and J genes are TRBV5-8 and TRBJ1-1, with 7 nucleotides matching TRBD1. Unmatched junction bases numbered 16, after V lost 7 bases and J lost 4 bases. The germline CDR1 and CDR2 sequences are SGHTS and YDEGEE. This CDR3 contains 16 residues. The CDR3 loop reads CASVHRRGRGSTEAFF. Here the CDR3 DNA reads TGTGCCAGCGTCCACCGGAGGGGGCGAGGGAGCACTGAAGCTTTCTTT.

V usage is TRBV21-1 and J usage is TRBJ2-3; the table names TRBD1, a call not compared with the DNA. TRBV21-1 is noted as a pseudogene. The CDR3 sequence is 15 residues long. The CDR3 DNA follows: TGTGCCAGGCCCTTCCCGGGACAGCCCACAGATACGCAGTATTTT. As protein: CARPFPGQPTDTQYF.

This chain links TRBV4-1 with TRBJ2-3; 14 bases map to TRBD2. The CDR3 extends over 16 amino acids. V lost 7 bases and J lost 11; bases outside the gene matches: 14. Germline lookup yields CDR1 MGHRA and CDR2 YSYEKL. The CDR3 region is CASTIGTSGSVGLQYF. CDR3 in DNA: TGCGCCAGCACCATAGGGACTAGCGGGAGTGTGGGCTTGCAGTATTTT.

The J gene is TRBJ2-7, the V gene TRBV7-8; tentatively, D is TRBD2 (6 bases). CDR1 is SGHVS and CDR2 is FQNEAQ in the germline V gene. The CDR3 spans 15 residues. Trimming took off 5 bases at V and 3 bases at J, with 17 bases between the two ends. CDR3 nucleotide sequence: TGTGCCAGCAGCCCCCGGGAGCTGAGTATCTACGAGCAGTACTTC. Translation: CASSPRELSIYEQYF.

The chain employs TRBV5-4 and TRBJ2-7; TRBD1 agrees at 8 bases. CDR1 is SGHNT, CDR2 YYREEE, per germline (reference sequence). CDR3 length: 13 amino acids. The V segment lost 3 bases and the J segment 7 bases; nucleotides outside the gene matches: 6. CDR3 residues: CASSYDRGREQYF. CDR3 DNA: TGTGCCAGCAGCTATGACAGGGGTAGGGAGCAGTACTTC.